This passage covers 5 T cell receptor beta chains from one sample sequenced in a study of blood T cell repertoires in COVID-19 (dated by TCRdb to the early 2020s). The method was the immunoSEQ multiplex PCR assay. Not all clones reach the TCRdb copy of this immuneACCESS table, which keeps in-frame sequences only. Checked studies attribute under half of the gap to unresolved V genes and leave the rest unexplained. This sample gives 67,000 or so clones in total; approximately 77% of them show up just once. The ten largest make up approximately 0.83% of the sample. The sample comprised peripheral blood. The receptors shown here come from a woman in her seventies with acute or convalescent COVID-19.

The chain combines TRBV20-1 with TRBJ2-5; possibly TRBD2 for D (5 bases). The germline CDR1 and CDR2 sequences are DFQATT and SNEGSKA (reference sequence). This CDR3 has 16 residues. Between the trimmed V and J ends, which lost 3 bases and 0 bases, there was a span of 17 bases. In nucleotides, the CDR3 is TGCAGTGCTAGTGTTAGCGAGAACCCGTACCAAGAGACCCAGTACTTC. Its translation: CSASVSENPYQETQYF.

The rearrangement uses TRBV11-3 and TRBJ2-4; possibly TRBD1 for D (5 bases). CDR1 SGHNT and CDR2 YENEEA come from the germline V gene. The CDR3 covers 13 residues. The V end lost 2 bases, the J end lost 8 bases, and 10 bases lay between the germline ends. The CDR3 DNA is TGTGCCAGCAGCTTAAGTAGGGGTGACATTCAGTACTTC. This encodes CASSLSRGDIQYF.

The rearrangement joins TRBV27 to TRBJ1-4; 11 positions match TRBD1. V lost 2 bases and J lost 8; bases outside the gene matches: 13. This CDR3 comprises 18 residues. In germline, CDR1 is MNHEY, CDR2 SMNVEV (reference sequence). In nucleotides, the CDR3 is TGTGCCAGCAGTTTAGGACGGACAGGGGGCCTCGTAAGGGAAAAACTGTTTTTT. This translates into CASSLGRTGGLVREKLFF.

V usage is TRBV7-8 and J usage is TRBJ2-1; TRBD2 matches 13 bases. The CDR3 totals 17 residues. Germline V lookup: CDR1 SGHVS, CDR2 FQNEAQ. J lost 10 bases, V lost 4 bases, and 13 bases had no gene match. The CDR3 here is CASSSGTSGAYLGEQFF. DNA for the CDR3: TGTGCCAGCAGCTCCGGGACTAGCGGGGCCTACTTGGGGGAGCAGTTCTTC.

In this sample, this clone turned up once. V usage is TRBV9 and J usage is TRBJ2-7; 7 bases map to TRBD1. The CDR3 runs to 15 residues. Germline loops: CDR1 SGDLS, CDR2 YYNGEE. Trimming at V came to 0 bases and at J to 4 bases, leaving 7 bases not matched to a gene. This CDR3 reads CASSVGPDRDYEQYF. The CDR3 DNA sequence: TGTGCCAGCAGCGTAGGCCCCGACAGGGATTACGAGCAGTACTTC.